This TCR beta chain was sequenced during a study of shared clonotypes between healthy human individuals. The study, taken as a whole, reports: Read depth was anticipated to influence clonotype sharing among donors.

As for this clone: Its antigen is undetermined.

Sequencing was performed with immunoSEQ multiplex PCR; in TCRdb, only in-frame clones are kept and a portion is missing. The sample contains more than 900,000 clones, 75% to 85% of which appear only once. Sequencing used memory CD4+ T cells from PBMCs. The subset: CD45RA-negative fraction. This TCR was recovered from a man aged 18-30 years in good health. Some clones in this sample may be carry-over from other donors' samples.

This chain's CDR3 is CASSPQGSEGYTF. Here the CDR3 DNA reads TGTGCCAGCTCACCCCAGGGGTCGGAAGGCTACACCTTC. J is TRBJ1-2 and V is TRBV18; tentatively, D is TRBD1 (6 bases). CDR1 KGHSH and CDR2 LQKENI come from the germline V gene. CDR3 length: 13 amino acids. V shed 3 bases and J shed 8 bases, with 13 bases lying between them. Variable domain in full (rest from reference TRBV18 and TRBJ1-2): NAGVMQNPRHLVRRRGQEARLRCSPMKGHSHVYWYRQLPEEGLKFMVYLQKENIIDESGMPKERFSAEFPKEGPSILRIQQVVRGDSAAYFCASSPQGSEGYTFGSGTRLTVV.